This is a list of T cell receptor beta chains from one sample in a study of vaccination effects on CD4 cells after COVID-19. Here immunoSEQ multiplex PCR was the method, and the copy in TCRdb shows in-frame clones only, minus some. The data contain around 60,000 clones, about 80% of them singletons. Antigen specificity for these receptors is unknown. The source material was CD4+ T cells from PBMCs cultured with HCoV-229E spike peptides, sampled after COVID-19 vaccination. The receptors originated from a human donor who received a COVID-19 vaccine. Each CDR3 is given with its conserved first and last residue. The D gene is left open where the match is weak. Clone sizes are given selectively: once, few, many, or a class where the clone is expanded.

d_call | j_call | v_call | clone_size | cdr3_aa | cdr3_nt
- | TRBJ1-2 | TRBV5-1 | - | CASSFGYGYTF | TGCGCCAGCAGCTTCGGCTATGGCTACACCTTC
TRBD1 | TRBJ1-6 | TRBV5-6 | few | CASSLTGAGSPLHF | TGTGCCAGCAGCTTGACAGGGGCTGGTTCACCCCTCCACTTT
- | TRBJ2-3 | TRBV9 | - | CASSPRESYDTQYF | TGTGCCAGCAGCCCACGGGAAAGTTACGATACGCAGTATTTT
- | TRBJ1-1 | TRBV5-1 | - | CASSLAIGGPDSSTEAFF | TGCGCCAGCAGCTTGGCAATTGGGGGGCCCGATTCCTCCACTGAAGCTTTCTTT
TRBD2 | TRBJ2-1 | TRBV3-1/TRBV3-2 | - | CASSRPKRASGGVTEQFF | TGTGCCAGCAGCCGACCCAAAAGGGCTAGCGGGGGTGTTACTGAGCAGTTCTTC
TRBD2 | TRBJ2-1 | TRBV7-2 | once | CASSLVTAGGSGQFF | TGTGCCAGCAGCTTAGTAACAGCGGGGGGGAGTGGGCAGTTCTTC
TRBD1 | TRBJ1-1 | TRBV5-1 | - | CASSSGGGMNTEAFF | TGCGCCAGCAGTTCAGGGGGTGGGATGAACACTGAAGCTTTCTTT
TRBD1 | TRBJ1-2 | TRBV6-5 | few | CASSPRTGGRGYTF | TGTGCCAGCAGTCCCCGGACAGGGGGCCGAGGCTACACCTTC
TRBD1 | TRBJ1-2 | TRBV27 | - | CASSSRQGLGYTF | TGTGCCAGCAGTTCAAGACAGGGGCTTGGCTACACCTTC
TRBD2 | TRBJ2-3 | TRBV5-1 | - | CASSRGASGGTDTQYF | TGCGCCAGCAGCCGGGGGGCTAGCGGGGGGACAGATACGCAGTATTTT
- | TRBJ1-2 | TRBV19 | - | CASSIVAAAGYGYTF | TGTGCCAGTAGTATAGTGGCGGCGGCGGGCTATGGCTACACCTTC
- | TRBJ2-4 | TRBV18 | - | CASSPLQGRQNIQYF | TGTGCCAGCTCGCCTCTACAGGGGAGGCAAAACATTCAGTACTTC
- | TRBJ1-1 | TRBV5-1 | - | CASSIGEPNTEAFF | TGCGCCAGCAGCATAGGAGAGCCGAACACTGAAGCTTTCTTT
- | TRBJ2-5 | TRBV3-1/TRBV3-2 | - | CASSPIWQGGQETQYF | TGTGCCAGCAGTCCCATCTGGCAGGGTGGACAAGAGACCCAGTACTTC
- | TRBJ1-6 | TRBV27 | - | CASGLPGVAALHF | TGTGCCAGCGGGTTGCCGGGGGTGGCGGCCCTCCACTTT
TRBD1 | TRBJ1-6 | TRBV19 | few | CATRDRENSPLHF | TGTGCCACCCGGGACAGGGAGAATTCACCCCTCCACTTT
- | TRBJ1-4 | TRBV28 | once | CASSSEDTREEKLFF | TGTGCCAGCAGTTCCGAGGACACAAGGGAGGAAAAACTGTTTTTT
- | TRBJ2-5 | TRBV3-1/TRBV3-2 | once | CASSQRPKETQYF | TGTGCCAGCAGCCAACGGCCGAAAGAGACCCAGTACTTC
- | TRBJ2-4 | TRBV7-9 | - | CAVEGGLAKNIQYF | TGTGCCGTCGAGGGGGGGCTAGCCAAAAACATTCAGTACTTC
- | TRBJ1-5 | TRBV6-4 | - | CASTPHRRHGGNQPQHF | TGTGCCAGCACTCCCCACAGGCGCCATGGGGGCAATCAGCCCCAGCATTTT
- | TRBJ2-1 | TRBV18 | few | CASSPQGLGDNEQFF | TGTGCCAGCTCACCACAGGGGTTGGGAGACAATGAGCAGTTCTTC
- | TRBJ2-2 | TRBV5-6 | - | CASSFTQNTGELFF | TGTGCCAGCAGCTTCACACAGAACACCGGGGAGCTGTTTTTT
- | TRBJ2-5 | TRBV5-1 | - | CASSAQGTQETQYF | TGCGCCAGCAGCGCACAGGGCACACAAGAGACCCAGTACTTC
TRBD2 | TRBJ2-2 | TRBV4-3 | - | CASSQVSLAGHTGELFF | TGCGCCAGCAGCCAAGTGTCCCTAGCGGGTCACACCGGGGAGCTGTTTTTT
- | TRBJ2-1 | TRBV5-1 | - | CASSFYPGYNEQFF | TGCGCCAGCAGCTTTTACCCAGGGTACAATGAGCAGTTCTTC
TRBD1 | TRBJ2-6 | TRBV27 | - | CASSLATGYPRGANVLTF | TGTGCCAGCAGTTTAGCGACAGGGTACCCCCGTGGGGCCAACGTCCTGACTTTC
- | TRBJ1-1 | TRBV19 | - | CASRFRRNTEAFF | TGTGCCAGTAGATTCAGACGGAACACTGAAGCTTTCTTT
- | TRBJ2-1 | TRBV4-2 | - | CASSQEGHQSSYNEQFF | TGTGCCAGCAGCCAAGAGGGGCACCAGAGCTCCTACAATGAGCAGTTCTTC
- | TRBJ2-5 | TRBV5-1 | few | CASSFQETQYF | TGCGCCAGCAGCTTTCAAGAGACCCAGTACTTC
TRBD2 | TRBJ2-5 | TRBV5-1 | - | CASSFGLAGPLRNQETQYF | TGCGCCAGCAGCTTCGGACTAGCGGGGCCACTTCGAAACCAAGAGACCCAGTACTTC
TRBD1 | TRBJ1-1 | TRBV29-1 | - | CSADRGITEAFF | TGCAGCGCGGACAGGGGAATCACTGAAGCTTTCTTT
TRBD1 | TRBJ2-5 | TRBV6-5 | - | CASSYGTGGSETQYF | TGTGCCAGCAGTTACGGGACAGGGGGTTCAGAGACCCAGTACTTC
- | TRBJ1-5 | TRBV5-1 | - | CASRRQDDQPQHF | TGCGCCAGCAGGAGACAGGATGATCAGCCCCAGCATTTT
TRBD2 | TRBJ2-1 | TRBV11-2 | - | CASSPFIKRGSSYNEQFF | TGTGCCAGCAGCCCATTTATCAAGCGGGGCAGCTCCTACAATGAGCAGTTCTTC
TRBD1 | TRBJ1-2 | TRBV6-1 | - | CASSEYTGVDYGYTF | TGTGCCAGCAGTGAATACACAGGGGTGGACTATGGCTACACCTTC
TRBD1 | TRBJ1-1 | TRBV11-2 | once | CASRTGLNTEAFF | TGTGCCAGCAGGACAGGGTTGAACACTGAAGCTTTCTTT
TRBD1 | TRBJ1-2 | TRBV5-6 | - | CASRKQGIPNYGYTF | TGTGCCAGCAGAAAACAGGGGATTCCTAACTATGGCTACACCTTC
- | TRBJ1-2 | TRBV5-6 | - | CASSWRAPNYGYTF | TGTGCCAGCAGCTGGAGGGCTCCGAACTATGGCTACACCTTC
- | TRBJ2-2 | TRBV5-1 | few | CASSLVLTNTGELFF | TGCGCCAGCAGCTTGGTTCTCACGAACACCGGGGAGCTGTTTTTT
- | TRBJ2-1 | TRBV9 | - | CASSVGLNSYNEQFF | TGTGCCAGCAGCGTAGGACTAAACTCCTACAATGAGCAGTTCTTC
TRBD1 | TRBJ1-1 | TRBV6-6 | - | CASRKPGQLNTEAFF | TGTGCCAGCAGGAAACCGGGACAGTTGAACACTGAAGCTTTCTTT
TRBD1 | TRBJ1-5 | TRBV24-1 | few | CATSDPTGAGQPQHF | TGTGCCACCAGTGACCCGACAGGGGCGGGTCAGCCCCAGCATTTT
- | TRBJ1-6 | TRBV3-1/TRBV3-2 | - | CASSQATNMDSPLHF | TGTGCCAGCAGCCAGGCGACGAATATGGATTCACCCCTCCACTTT